This entry describes one T cell receptor beta chain. Profiled with immunoSEQ multiplex PCR; TCRdb holds only in-frame clones, not every one. The data hold 2 million to 2.5 million clones, with 85% to 95% observed a single time. The data stem from a study of shared clonotypes between healthy human individuals. This CDR3 has 17 residues. CDR1 is SGDLS, CDR2 YYNGEE, per germline. The germline V and J ends were trimmed by 0 bases and 3 bases, with 16 bases remaining between them. Naive-designated CD8 cells lacked CD45RO, were positively enriched for CCR7, and omitted terminally differentiated effector memory CD45RA+ cells.

Sequencing used naive CD8+ T cells from PBMCs. This receptor was obtained from a man between 18 and 35 years old in good health. Some clones in this sample may be carry-over from other donors' samples. V and J are TRBV9 and TRBJ1-3; maybe TRBD1 (6 bases). The CDR3 bases are TGTGCCAGCAGCGTAGGAGCGAATCCAGGGGTTGGAAACACCATATATTTT. It yields the protein CASSVGANPGVGNTIYF.